This T cell receptor beta chain was sequenced during a study of shared clonotypes between healthy human individuals. Deep-level settings were used for running the assay. Clones were sequenced by immunoSEQ multiplex PCR, and TCRdb holds only the in-frame ones, with some missing. This sample has roughly 2 million clones; 95% occur once, and the top ten carry 0.1% to 0.15%. Germline V gene sequence: CDR1 SGHTA, CDR2 FQGNSA. The CDR3 contains 12 residues. Trimming pared 6 bases from V and 7 bases from J, leaving 10 bases between. The sequencing sample was made of naive CD4+ T cells sorted from blood. Subset meaning: CD45RA+ positively selected. The chain links TRBV7-2 to TRBJ1-5; D gene uncertain. The clonotype originates from a man younger than 35 in good health. The chain's CDR3 is CASSSSGQPQHF. CDR3 DNA sequence: TGTGCCAGCAGTAGCTCGGGCCAGCCCCAGCATTTT.